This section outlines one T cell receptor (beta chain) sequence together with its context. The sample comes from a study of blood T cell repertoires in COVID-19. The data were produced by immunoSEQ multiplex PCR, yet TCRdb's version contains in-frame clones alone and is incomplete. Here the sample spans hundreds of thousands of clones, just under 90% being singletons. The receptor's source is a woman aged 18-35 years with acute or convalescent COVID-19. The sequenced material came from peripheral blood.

The CDR3 DNA is TGTGCCAGCAGCTTCGGCAGGAATAACTATGGCTACACCTTC. Amino acids: CASSFGRNNYGYTF. The chain recombines TRBV7-9 with TRBJ1-2; D is unclear. Between the trimmed V and J ends, which lost 3 bases and 1 base, there was a span of 9 bases. The length of the CDR3 is 14 residues. Germline CDR1 and CDR2: SEHNR and FQNEAQ (reference sequence).